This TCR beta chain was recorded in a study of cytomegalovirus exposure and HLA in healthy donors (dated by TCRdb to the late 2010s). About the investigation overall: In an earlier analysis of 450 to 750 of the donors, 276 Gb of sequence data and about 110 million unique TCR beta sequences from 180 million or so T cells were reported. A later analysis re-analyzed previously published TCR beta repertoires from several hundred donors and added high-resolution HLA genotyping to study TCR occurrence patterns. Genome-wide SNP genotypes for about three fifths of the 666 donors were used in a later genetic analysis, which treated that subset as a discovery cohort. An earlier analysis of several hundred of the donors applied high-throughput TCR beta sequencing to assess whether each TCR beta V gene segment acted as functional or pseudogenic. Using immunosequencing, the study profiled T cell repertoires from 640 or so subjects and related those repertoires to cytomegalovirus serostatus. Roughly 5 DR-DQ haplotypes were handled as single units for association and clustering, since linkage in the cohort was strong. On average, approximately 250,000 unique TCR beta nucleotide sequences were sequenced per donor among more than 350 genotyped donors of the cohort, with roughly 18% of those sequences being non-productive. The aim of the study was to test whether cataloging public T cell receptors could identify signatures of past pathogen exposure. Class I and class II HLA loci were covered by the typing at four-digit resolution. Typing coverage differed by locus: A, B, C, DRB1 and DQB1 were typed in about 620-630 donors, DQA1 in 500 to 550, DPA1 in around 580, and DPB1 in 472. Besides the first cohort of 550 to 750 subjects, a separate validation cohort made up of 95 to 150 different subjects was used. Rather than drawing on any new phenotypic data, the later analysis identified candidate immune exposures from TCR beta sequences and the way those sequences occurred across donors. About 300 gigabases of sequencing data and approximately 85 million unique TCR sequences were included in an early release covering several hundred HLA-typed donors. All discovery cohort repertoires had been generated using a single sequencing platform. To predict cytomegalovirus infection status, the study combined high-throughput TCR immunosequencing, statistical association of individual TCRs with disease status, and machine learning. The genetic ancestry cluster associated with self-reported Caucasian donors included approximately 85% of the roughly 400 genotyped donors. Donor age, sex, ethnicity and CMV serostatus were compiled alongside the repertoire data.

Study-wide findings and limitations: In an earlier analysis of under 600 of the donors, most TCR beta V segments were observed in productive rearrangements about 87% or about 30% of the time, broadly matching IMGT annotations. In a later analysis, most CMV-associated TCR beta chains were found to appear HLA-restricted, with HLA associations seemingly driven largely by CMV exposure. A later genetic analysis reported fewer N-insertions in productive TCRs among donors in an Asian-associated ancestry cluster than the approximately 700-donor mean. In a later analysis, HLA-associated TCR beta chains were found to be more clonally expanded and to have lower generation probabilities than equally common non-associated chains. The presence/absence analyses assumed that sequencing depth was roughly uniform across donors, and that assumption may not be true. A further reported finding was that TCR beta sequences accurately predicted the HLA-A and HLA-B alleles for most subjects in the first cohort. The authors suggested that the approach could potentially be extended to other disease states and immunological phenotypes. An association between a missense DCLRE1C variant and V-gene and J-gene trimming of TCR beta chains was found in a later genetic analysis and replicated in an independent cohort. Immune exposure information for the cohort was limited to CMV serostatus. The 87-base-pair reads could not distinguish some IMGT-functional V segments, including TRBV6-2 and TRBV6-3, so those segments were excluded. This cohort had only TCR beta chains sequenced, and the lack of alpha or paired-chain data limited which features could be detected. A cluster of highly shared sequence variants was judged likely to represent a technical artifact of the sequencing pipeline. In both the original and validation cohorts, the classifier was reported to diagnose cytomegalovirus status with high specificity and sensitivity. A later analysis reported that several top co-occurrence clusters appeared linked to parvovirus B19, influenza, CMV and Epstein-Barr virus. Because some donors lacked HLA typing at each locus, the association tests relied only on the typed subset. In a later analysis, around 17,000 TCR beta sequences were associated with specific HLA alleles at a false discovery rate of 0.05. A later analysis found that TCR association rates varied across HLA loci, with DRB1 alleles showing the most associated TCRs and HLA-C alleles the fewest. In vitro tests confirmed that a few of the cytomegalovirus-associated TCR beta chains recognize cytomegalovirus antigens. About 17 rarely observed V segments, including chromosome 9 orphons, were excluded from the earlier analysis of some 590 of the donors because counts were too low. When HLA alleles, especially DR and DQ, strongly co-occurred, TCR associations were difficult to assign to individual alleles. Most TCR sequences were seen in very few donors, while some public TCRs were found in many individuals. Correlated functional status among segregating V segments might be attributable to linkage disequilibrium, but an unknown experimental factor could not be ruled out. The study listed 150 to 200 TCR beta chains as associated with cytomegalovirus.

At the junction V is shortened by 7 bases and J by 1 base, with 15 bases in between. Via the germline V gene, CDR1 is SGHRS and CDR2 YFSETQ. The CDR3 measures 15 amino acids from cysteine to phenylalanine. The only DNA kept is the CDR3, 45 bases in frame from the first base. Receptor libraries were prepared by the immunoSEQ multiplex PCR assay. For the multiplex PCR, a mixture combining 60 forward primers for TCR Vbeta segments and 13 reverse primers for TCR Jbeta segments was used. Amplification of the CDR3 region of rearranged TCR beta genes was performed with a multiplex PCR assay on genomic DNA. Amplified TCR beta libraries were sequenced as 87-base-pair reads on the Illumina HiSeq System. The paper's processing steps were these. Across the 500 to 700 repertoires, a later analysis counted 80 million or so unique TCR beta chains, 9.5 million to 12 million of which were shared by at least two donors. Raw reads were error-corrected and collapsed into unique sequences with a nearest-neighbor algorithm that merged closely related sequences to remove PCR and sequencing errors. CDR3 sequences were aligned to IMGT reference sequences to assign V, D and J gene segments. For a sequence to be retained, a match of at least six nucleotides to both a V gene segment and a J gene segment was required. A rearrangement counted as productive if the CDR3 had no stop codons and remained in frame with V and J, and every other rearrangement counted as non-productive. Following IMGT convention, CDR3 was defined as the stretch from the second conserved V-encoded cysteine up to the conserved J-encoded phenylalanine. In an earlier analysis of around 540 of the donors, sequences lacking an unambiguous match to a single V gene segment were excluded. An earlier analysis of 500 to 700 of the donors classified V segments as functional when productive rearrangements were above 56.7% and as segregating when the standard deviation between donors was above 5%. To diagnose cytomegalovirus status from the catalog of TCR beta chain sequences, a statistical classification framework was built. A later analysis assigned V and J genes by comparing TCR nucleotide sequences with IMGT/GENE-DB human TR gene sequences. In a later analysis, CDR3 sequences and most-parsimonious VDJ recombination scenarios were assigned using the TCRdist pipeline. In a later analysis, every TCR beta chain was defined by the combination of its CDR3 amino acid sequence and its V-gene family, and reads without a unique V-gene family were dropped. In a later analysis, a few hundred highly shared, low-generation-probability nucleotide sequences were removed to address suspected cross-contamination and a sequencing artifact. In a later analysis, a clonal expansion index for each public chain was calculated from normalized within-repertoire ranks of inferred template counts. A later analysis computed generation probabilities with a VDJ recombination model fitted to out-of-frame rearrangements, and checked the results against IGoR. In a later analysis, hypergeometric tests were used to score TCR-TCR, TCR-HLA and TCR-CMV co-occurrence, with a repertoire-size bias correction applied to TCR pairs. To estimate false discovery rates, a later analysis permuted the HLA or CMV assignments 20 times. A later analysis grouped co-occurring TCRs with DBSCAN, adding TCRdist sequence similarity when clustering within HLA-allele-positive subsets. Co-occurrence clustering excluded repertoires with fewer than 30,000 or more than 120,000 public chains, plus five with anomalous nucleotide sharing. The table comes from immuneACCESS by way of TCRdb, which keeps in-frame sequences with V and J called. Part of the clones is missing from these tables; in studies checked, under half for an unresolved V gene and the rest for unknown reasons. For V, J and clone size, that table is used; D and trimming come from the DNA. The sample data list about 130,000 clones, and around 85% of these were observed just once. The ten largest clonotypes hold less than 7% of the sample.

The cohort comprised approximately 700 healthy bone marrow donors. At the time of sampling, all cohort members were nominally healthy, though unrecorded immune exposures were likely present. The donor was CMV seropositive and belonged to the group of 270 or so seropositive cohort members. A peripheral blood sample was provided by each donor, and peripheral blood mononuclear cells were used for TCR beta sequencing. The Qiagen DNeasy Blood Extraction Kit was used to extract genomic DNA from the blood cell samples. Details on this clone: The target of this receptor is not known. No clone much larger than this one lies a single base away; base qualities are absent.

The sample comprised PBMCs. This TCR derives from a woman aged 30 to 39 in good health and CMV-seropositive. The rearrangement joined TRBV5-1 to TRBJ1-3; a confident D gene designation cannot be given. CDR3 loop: CASHLEGDSGNTIYF. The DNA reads TGCGCCAGCCACCTAGAGGGTGATTCTGGAAACACCATATATTTT. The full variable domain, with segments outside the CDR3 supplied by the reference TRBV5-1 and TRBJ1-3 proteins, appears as KAGVTQTPRYLIKTRGQQVTLSCSPISGHRSVSWYQQTPGQGLQFLFEYFSETQRNKGNFPGRFSGRQFSNSRSEMNVSTLELGDSALYLCASHLEGDSGNTIYFGEGSWLTVV.